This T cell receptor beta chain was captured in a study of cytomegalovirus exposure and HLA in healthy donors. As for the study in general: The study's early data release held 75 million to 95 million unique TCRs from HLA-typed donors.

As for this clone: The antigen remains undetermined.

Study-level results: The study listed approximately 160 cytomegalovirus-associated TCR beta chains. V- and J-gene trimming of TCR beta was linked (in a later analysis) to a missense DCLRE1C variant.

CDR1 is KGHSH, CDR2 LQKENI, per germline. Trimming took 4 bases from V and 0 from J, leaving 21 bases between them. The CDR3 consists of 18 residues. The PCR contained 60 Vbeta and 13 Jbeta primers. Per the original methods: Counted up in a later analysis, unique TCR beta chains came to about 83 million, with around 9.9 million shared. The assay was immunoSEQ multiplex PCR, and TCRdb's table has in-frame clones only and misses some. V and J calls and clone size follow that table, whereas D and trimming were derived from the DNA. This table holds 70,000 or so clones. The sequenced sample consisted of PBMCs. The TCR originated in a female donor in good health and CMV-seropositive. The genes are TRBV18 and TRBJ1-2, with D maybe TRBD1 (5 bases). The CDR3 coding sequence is TGTGCCAGCTCACTGGGGACTGAACGAACTATGGCTAACTATGGCTACACCTTC. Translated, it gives CASSLGTERTMANYGYTF.